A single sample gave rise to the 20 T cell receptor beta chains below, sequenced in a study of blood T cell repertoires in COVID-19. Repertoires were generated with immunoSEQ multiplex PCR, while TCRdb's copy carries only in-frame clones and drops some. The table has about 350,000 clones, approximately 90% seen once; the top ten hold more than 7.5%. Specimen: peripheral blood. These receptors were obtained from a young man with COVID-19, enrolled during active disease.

The CDR3 is CASSLRWAFTEAFF. CDR3 DNA: TGTGCCAGCAGCTTAAGGTGGGCATTTACTGAAGCTTTCTTT. The genes are TRBV7-2 and TRBJ1-1; D is uncertain. The CDR3 consists of 14 residues. Germline V lookup: CDR1 SGHTA, CDR2 FQGNSA. Trimming took 2 bases from V and 5 from J, leaving 12 bases between them. Filled out from reference TRBV7-2 and TRBJ1-1, the complete variable domain reads GAGVSQSPSNKVTEKGKDVELRCDPISGHTALYWYRQSLGQGLEFLIYFQGNSAPDKSGLPSDRFSAERTGGSVSTLTIQRTQQEDSAVYLCASSLRWAFTEAFFGQGTRLTVV.

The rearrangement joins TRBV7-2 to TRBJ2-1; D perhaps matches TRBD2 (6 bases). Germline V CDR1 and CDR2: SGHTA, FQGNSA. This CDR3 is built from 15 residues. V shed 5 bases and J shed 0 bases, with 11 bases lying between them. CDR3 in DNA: TGTGCCAGCAGCGTCTACGGGAGCTCCTACAATGAGCAGTTCTTC. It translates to CASSVYGSSYNEQFF.

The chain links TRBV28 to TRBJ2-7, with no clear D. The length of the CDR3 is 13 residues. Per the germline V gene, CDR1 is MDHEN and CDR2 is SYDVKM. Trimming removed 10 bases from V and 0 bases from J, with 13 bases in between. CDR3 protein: CATHGANSYEQYF. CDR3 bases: TGTGCCACCCACGGAGCCAACTCCTACGAGCAGTACTTC.

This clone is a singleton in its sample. CDR3 residues: CASRIRVTGLNQPQHF. CDR3 DNA sequence: TGTGCCAGCCGCATACGTGTGACAGGTCTCAATCAGCCCCAGCATTTT. The V and J genes are TRBV28 and TRBJ1-5; the D gene is possibly TRBD1 (6 bases). Germline V gene lookup returns CDR1 MDHEN and CDR2 SYDVKM. Trimming took 8 bases from V and 3 from J, leaving 20 bases between them. The CDR3 has 16 residues.

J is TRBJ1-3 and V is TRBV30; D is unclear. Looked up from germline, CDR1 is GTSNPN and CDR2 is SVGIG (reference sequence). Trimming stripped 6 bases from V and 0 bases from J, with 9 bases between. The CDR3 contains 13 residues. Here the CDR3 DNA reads TGTGCCTGTGGGCAAAGCTCTGGAAACACCATATATTTT. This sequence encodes CACGQSSGNTIYF.

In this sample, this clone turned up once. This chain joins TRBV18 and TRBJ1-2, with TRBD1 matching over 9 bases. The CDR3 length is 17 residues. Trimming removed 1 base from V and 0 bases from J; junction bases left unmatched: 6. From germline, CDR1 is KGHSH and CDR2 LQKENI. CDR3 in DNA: TGTGCCAGCTCACCACGGGACAGGGTGGGAGCTAACTATGGCTACACCTTC. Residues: CASSPRDRVGANYGYTF.

DNA of the CDR3: TGTGCCAGCAGTGATATCGGGGGGACCTCCTACGAGCAGTACTTC. Translation: CASSDIGGTSYEQYF. The rearrangement joins TRBV25-1 to TRBJ2-7; 7 nucleotides align to TRBD2. The germline V gene has CDR1 MGHDK and CDR2 SYGVNS. This CDR3 contains 15 residues. V lost 3 bases to trimming and J lost 0 bases; unmatched junction nucleotides: 5.

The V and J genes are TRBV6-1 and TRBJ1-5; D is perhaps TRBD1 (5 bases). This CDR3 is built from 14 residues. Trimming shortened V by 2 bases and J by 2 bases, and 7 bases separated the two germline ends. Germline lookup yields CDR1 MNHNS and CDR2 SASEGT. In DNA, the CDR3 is TGTGCCAGCAGTGAATGGGGCCGCAATCAGCCCCAGCATTTT. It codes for CASSEWGRNQPQHF.

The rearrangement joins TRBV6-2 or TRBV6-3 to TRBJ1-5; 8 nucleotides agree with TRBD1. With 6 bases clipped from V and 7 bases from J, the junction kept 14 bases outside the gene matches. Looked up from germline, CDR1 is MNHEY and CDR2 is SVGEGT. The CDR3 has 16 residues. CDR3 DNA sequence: TGTGCCAGCAGACCTGGGACAGGTGGGATGCGACAGCCCCAGCATTTT. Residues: CASRPGTGGMRQPQHF.

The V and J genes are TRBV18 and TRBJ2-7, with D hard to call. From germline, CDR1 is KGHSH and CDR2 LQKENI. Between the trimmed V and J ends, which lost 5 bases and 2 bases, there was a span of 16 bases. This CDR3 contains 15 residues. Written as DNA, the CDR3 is TGTGCCAGCTCAGAGACTCCCATTGTTACCTACGAGCAGTACTTC. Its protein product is CASSETPIVTYEQYF.

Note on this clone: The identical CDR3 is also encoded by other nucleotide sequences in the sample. The CDR3 sequence is CASSPGLATDTQYF. DNA for the CDR3: TGTGCCAGCAGCCCAGGACTAGCTACAGATACGCAGTATTTT. The chain joins TRBV7-3 to TRBJ2-3, with 8 bases fitting TRBD2. V was pared by 5 bases and J by 3 bases, with 4 bases of the junction left unmatched. This CDR3 contains 14 residues. CDR1 and CDR2 (germline): SGHTA, FQGTGA.

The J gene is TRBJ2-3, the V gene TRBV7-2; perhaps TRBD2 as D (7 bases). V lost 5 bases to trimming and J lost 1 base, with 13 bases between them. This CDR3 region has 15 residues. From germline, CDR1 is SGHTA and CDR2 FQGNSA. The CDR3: CASSGGGPRTDTQYF. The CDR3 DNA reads TGTGCCAGCAGCGGGGGGGGCCCCCGCACAGATACGCAGTATTTT.

The CDR3 region has the DNA TGTGCTAGTGGTATCCGGGACAGAGCTAATGAAAAACTGTTTTTT. It encodes CASGIRDRANEKLFF. The chain links TRBV12-5 to TRBJ1-4; the match to TRBD1 covers 7 bases. The CDR3 runs 15 residues. J lost 3 bases, V lost 5 bases, and 6 bases had no gene match. Germline CDR1 is LGHNT and CDR2 is FRNRAP.

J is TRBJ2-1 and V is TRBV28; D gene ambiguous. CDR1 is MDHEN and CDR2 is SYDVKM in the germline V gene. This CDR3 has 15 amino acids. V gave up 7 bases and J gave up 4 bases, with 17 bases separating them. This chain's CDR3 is CASTPGLTTYNEQFF. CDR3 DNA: TGTGCCAGCACCCCCGGCTTGACAACTTACAATGAGCAGTTCTTC.

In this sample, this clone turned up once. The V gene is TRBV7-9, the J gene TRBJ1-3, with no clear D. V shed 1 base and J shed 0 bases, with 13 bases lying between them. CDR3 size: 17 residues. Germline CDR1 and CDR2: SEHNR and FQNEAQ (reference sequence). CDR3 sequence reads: CASSLGLGLSSGNTIYF. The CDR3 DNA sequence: TGTGCCAGCAGCTTAGGGTTAGGACTTAGCTCTGGAAACACCATATATTTT. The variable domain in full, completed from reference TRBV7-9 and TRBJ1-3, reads DTGVSQNPRHKITKRGQNVTFRCDPISEHNRLYWYRQTLGQGPEFLTYFQNEAQLEKSRLLSDRFSAERPKGSFSTLEIQRTEQGDSAMYLCASSLGLGLSSGNTIYFGEGSWLTVV.

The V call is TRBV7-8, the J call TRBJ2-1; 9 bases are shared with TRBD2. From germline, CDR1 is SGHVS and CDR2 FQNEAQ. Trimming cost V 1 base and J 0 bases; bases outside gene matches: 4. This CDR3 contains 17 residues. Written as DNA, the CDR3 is TGTGCCAGCAGCTTAGGGTTTAGCGGGAGCTCCTACAATGAGCAGTTCTTC. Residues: CASSLGFSGSSYNEQFF. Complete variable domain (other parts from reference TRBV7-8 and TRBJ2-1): GAGVSQSPRYKVAKRGQDVALRCDPISGHVSLFWYQQALGQGPEFLTYFQNEAQLDKSGLPSDRFFAERPEGSVSTLKIQRTQQEDSAVYLCASSLGFSGSSYNEQFFGPGTRLTVL.

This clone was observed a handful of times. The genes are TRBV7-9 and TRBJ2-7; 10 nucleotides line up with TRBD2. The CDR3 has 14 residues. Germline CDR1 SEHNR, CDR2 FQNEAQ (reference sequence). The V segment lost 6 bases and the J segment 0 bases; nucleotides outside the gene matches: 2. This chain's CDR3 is CASRPSGSSYEQYF. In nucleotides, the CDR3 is TGTGCCAGCAGACCTAGCGGGAGCTCCTACGAGCAGTACTTC. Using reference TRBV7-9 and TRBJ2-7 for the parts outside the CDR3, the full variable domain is DTGVSQNPRHKITKRGQNVTFRCDPISEHNRLYWYRQTLGQGPEFLTYFQNEAQLEKSRLLSDRFSAERPKGSFSTLEIQRTEQGDSAMYLCASRPSGSSYEQYFGPGTRLTVT.

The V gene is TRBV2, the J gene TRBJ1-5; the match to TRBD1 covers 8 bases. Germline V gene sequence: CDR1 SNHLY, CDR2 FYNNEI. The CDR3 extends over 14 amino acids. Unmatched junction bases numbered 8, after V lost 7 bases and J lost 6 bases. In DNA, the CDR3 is TGTGCCAGCAAGGGGACAGGTCCGGCTCAGCCCCAGCATTTT. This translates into CASKGTGPAQPQHF.

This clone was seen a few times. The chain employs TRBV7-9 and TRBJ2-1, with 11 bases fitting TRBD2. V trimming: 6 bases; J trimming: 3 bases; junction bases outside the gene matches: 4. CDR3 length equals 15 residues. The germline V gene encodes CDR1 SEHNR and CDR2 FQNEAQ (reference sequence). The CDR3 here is CASRLAGGNYNEQFF. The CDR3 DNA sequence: TGTGCCAGCAGGCTAGCGGGGGGAAACTACAATGAGCAGTTCTTC.

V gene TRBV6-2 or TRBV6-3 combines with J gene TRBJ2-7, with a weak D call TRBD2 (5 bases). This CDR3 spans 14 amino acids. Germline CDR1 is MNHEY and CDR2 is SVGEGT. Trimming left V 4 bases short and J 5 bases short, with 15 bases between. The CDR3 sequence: CASSSSRRSDEQYF. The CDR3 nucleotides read TGTGCCAGCAGTTCTTCCAGGAGGTCGGACGAGCAGTACTTC.